Sequencing of this TCR beta chain was carried out in a study of blood T cell repertoires in COVID-19. Study in general: Samples came from the United States, Italy and Spain, spanning acute and convalescent COVID-19. T cells, B-cell-depleted T cells, or PBMCs supplied cDNA or gDNA.

Germline V gene lookup returns CDR1 WNHNN and CDR2 SYGVQD (reference sequence). CDR3 size: 16 residues. Trimming removed 0 bases from V and 2 bases from J, with 12 bases in between. How the authors handled the data: Amplification from reference gene primers served as the basis for estimated nucleated cell counts. This table comes from immunoSEQ multiplex PCR, and its TCRdb copy is limited to in-frame clones, with some not included. V and J calls and clone size come straight from that table; D and trimming were deduced from the DNA. The sample includes roughly 250,000 clones, around 80% of them seen just once.

The source is a woman aged 40 to 49 with active or convalescent COVID-19. This chain links TRBV10-1 with TRBJ2-3; TRBD2 is a possible D gene (5 bases). Sequencing used peripheral blood. The CDR3 bases are TGCGCCAGCAGTGAGTCCCCAGGAGGAAACACAGATACGCAGTATTTT. Its translation: CASSESPGGNTDTQYF.